The rows below give T cell receptor beta chains drawn from one sample of a study of OX40 agonist ivuxolimab in advanced cancers. Produced via immunoSEQ multiplex PCR; TCRdb's table is partial and in-frame only. The profile shows over 80,000 clones, roughly 90% of them singletons. Material: CD4+ or CD8+ T cells sorted from blood, obtained in a trial of the OX40 agonist ivuxolimab. The receptors originated from an adult with an advanced solid tumor such as melanoma, head and neck, liver or kidney cancer. CDR3s include the opening cysteine and the closing phenylalanine or tryptophan. Each record gives: CDR3 length, D gene, V gene, clone size, J gene, CDR3 protein, CDR3 DNA. D genes are given only for firm matches. Not all rows give a size; the values are once, few, many and, for expanded clones, a class.

>18|TRBD2|TRBV9|.|TRBJ2-1
CASSVARGLRLRHNEQFF
TGTGCCAGCAGCGTAGCACGGGGACTACGCCTAAGACACAATGAGCAGTTCTTC
>14|.|TRBV19|few|TRBJ1-1
CASSMEGGVAEAFF
TGTGCCAGTAGTATGGAGGGAGGGGTCGCTGAAGCTTTCTTT
>13|TRBD1|TRBV14|.|TRBJ1-1
CASSRNRGSVAFF
TGTGCCAGCAGCCGGAACAGGGGATCGGTCGCTTTCTTT
>12|.|TRBV30|.|TRBJ1-1
CACLARGSEAFF
TGTGCCTGTTTGGCGCGGGGGAGTGAAGCTTTCTTT
>16|TRBD1|TRBV7-2|.|TRBJ2-6
CASSRGTVSGANVLTF
TGTGCCAGCAGCCGAGGGACAGTCTCTGGGGCCAACGTCCTGACTTTC
>16|TRBD2|TRBV11-2|.|TRBJ2-4
CASSFATGLAGRRPTF
TGTGCCAGCAGCTTCGCCACAGGACTAGCGGGGCGAAGGCCCACCTTC
>13|.|TRBV6-6|.|TRBJ2-2
CASSYSQGRELFF
TGTGCCAGCAGTTATTCCCAGGGCAGGGAGCTGTTTTTT
>16|TRBD1|TRBV5-6|.|TRBJ2-2
CASSLWVGGSTGELFF
TGTGCCAGCAGCTTGTGGGTAGGGGGCTCGACCGGGGAGCTGTTTTTT
>15|TRBD1|TRBV19|.|TRBJ2-6
CASSLRGHGANVLTF
TGTGCCAGTAGTCTCAGGGGGCATGGGGCCAACGTCCTGACTTTC
>13|.|TRBV5-1|.|TRBJ1-3
CASSFRSADTIYF
TGCGCCAGCAGCTTTCGATCGGCGGACACCATATATTTT
>14|.|TRBV6-6|.|TRBJ2-6
CASSGSSGANVLTF
TGTGCCAGCAGTGGTAGCTCTGGGGCCAACGTCCTGACTTTC
>19|.|TRBV21-1|.|TRBJ1-2
CASSNPVRGRDRVNYGYTF
TGTGCCAGCAGCAACCCGGTTCGTGGGCGGGACAGAGTTAACTATGGCTACACCTTC
>17|.|TRBV13|.|TRBJ2-2
CASSLGSDRMGAGELFF
TGTGCCAGCAGCCTAGGCTCTGACAGGATGGGGGCCGGGGAGCTGTTTTTT
>13|.|TRBV6-1|.|TRBJ2-7
CASSERGMDEQYF
TGTGCCAGCAGTGAGCGGGGTATGGACGAGCAGTACTTC
>17|.|TRBV5-4|.|TRBJ2-2
CASSLVGGRRNTGELFF
TGTGCCAGCAGCTTGGTTGGGGGCAGGAGGAACACCGGGGAGCTGTTTTTT